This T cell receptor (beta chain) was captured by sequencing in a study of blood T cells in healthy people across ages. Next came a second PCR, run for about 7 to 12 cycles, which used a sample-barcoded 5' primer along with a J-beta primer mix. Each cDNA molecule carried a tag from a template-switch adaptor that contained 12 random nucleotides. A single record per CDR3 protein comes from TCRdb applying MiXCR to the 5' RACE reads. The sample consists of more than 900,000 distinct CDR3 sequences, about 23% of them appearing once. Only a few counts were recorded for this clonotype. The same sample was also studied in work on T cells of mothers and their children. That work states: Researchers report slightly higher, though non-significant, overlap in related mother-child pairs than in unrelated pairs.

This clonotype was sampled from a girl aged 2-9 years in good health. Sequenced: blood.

CDR3 bases: TGTGCCAGCAGCACCACAGGGGAATATGGCTACACCTTC. As protein: CASSTTGEYGYTF. This rearrangement joins TRBV7-9 to TRBJ1-2; TRBD1 matches 7 bases. CDR1 is SEHNR, CDR2 FQNEAQ, per germline (reference sequence). J gave up 5 bases and V 5 bases, and 5 bases lay outside the gene matches. CDR3 length: 13 amino acids.